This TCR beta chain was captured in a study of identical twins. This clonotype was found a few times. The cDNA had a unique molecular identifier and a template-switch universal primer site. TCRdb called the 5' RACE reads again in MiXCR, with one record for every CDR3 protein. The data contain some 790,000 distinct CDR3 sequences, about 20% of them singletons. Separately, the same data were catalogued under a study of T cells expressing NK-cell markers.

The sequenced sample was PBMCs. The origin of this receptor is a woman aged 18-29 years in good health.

The CDR3, as DNA: TGTGCCAGCTCCCTCGGAGGGGCAGGGGAAAAACTGTTTTTT. Encoded protein: CASSLGGAGEKLFF. The genes are TRBV7-9 and TRBJ1-4; D may be TRBD1 (5 bases). Germline V gene sequence: CDR1 SEHNR, CDR2 FQNEAQ (reference sequence). V was trimmed by 8 bases and J by 8 bases, leaving 18 bases between them. The CDR3 totals 14 residues.